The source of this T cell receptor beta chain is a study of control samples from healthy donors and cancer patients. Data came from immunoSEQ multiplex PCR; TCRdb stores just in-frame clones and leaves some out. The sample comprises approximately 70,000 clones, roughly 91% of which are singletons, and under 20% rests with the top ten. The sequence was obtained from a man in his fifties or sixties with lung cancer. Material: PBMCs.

The DNA of the CDR3 is TGTGCCAGCAGTGATTGGACAGGGTCCTACTACGAGCAGTACTTC. Its protein is CASSDWTGSYYEQYF. The chain joins TRBV6-1 to TRBJ2-7, with 8 bases aligning to TRBD1. Germline CDR1 MNHNS, CDR2 SASEGT. The CDR3 is 15 residues long. The junction had 7 bases not matched to a gene; V was cut back by 3 bases and J by 3 bases.